This TCR beta chain was found in a study of cytomegalovirus exposure and HLA in healthy donors. Use of 60 Vbeta and 13 Jbeta primers characterized the PCR. Profiled with immunoSEQ multiplex PCR; TCRdb holds only in-frame clones, not every one. The sample carries over 150,000 clones, over 70% recorded once. A remark on this clone: The antigen remains unidentified.

Healthy bone marrow donors supplied every sample. This CDR3 spans 18 amino acids. With 3 bases clipped from V and 7 bases from J, the junction kept 18 bases outside the gene matches. Germline values: CDR1 MDHEN, CDR2 SYDVKM. Study observations and caveats: When analyzed later, a missense DCLRE1C variant was found to be linked to TCR beta V- and J-gene trimming.

The sequenced sample was PBMCs. The rearrangement joins TRBV28 to TRBJ2-7, with TRBD2 matching 10 bases. The TCR originated in a young woman in good health and CMV-seropositive. The CDR3 DNA follows: TGTGCCAGCAGTTTGCCGGGACTAGCGACACCACCCTTGGGAGAGCAGTACTTC. Protein product: CASSLPGLATPPLGEQYF. Using reference TRBV28 and TRBJ2-7 for the parts outside the CDR3, the full variable domain is DVKVTQSSRYLVKRTGEKVFLECVQDMDHENMFWYRQDPGLGLRLIYFSYDVKMKEKGDIPEGYSVSREKKERFSLILESASTNQTSMYLCASSLPGLATPPLGEQYFGPGTRLTVT.